The entry below gives a single TCR beta chain sequence along with its context. Its specificity is not known. This entry is derived from a study of T cell repertoires in cytomegalovirus infection. About the study: HLA-B-restricted CMV epitopes that are well studied were used alongside recently identified HLA-C-restricted ones. Public TCR beta signatures provided an indication of both CMV infection and a matching HLA type. Study-level results: Predominance within the ex vivo response was attributable to HLA-C-restricted CMV-specific TCR beta clonotypes. CMV carriers having the relevant HLA were flagged by cumulative public TCR beta family frequency.

TCRdb fed the reads into MiXCR, producing one record per CDR3 protein. This table holds just over 450,000 distinct CDR3 sequences, 40% to 50% found once. This CDR3 spans 16 amino acids. V lost 6 bases and J lost 2, with 18 bases in between. The germline V gene has CDR1 SGHVT and CDR2 SQSDAQ. This receptor was identified in a human donor in good health (CMV status not recorded). Some clones in this sample may be carry-over from other donors' samples. Sequencing was performed on cultured PBMCs, taken from culture after CMV antigen stimulation. The V call is TRBV7-4, the J call TRBJ2-3; TRBD1 or TRBD2 may be the D gene (6 bases each). The chain's CDR3 is CASSTYGGGLTDTQYF. CDR3 bases: TGTGCCAGCAGTACTTACGGGGGCGGACTCACAGATACGCAGTATTTT.